These 20 T cell receptor beta chains share one sample of origin, sequenced in a study of T cells after yellow fever vaccination. MiXCR was run by TCRdb on the 5' RACE reads, yielding one entry per CDR3 protein. Among roughly 400,000 distinct CDR3 sequences listed, around 19% were seen once. This specimen was PBMCs, taken before the yellow fever booster vaccination. Source of these receptors: a man between 18 and 29 years old who received the YFV17D yellow fever vaccine.

With regard to this clonotype: A much bigger clone sits one base away, suggesting this may be a read error. As the CDR3 is not closed by the conserved phenylalanine or tryptophan, this likely results from a read error. The chain carries TRBV6-5 and TRBJ1-2; D gene unclear. The CDR3 covers 14 residues. Germline CDR1 MNHEY, CDR2 SVGAGI. Trimming shortened V by 0 bases and J by 7 bases, and 12 bases separated the two germline ends. CDR3 sequence reads: CASSYSAELSGYTL. For the CDR3, the DNA is TGTGCCAGCAGTTACTCGGCGGAGTTATCTGGCTACACCTTG.

The V and J genes are TRBV7-3 and TRBJ2-1; the D gene is possibly TRBD2 (7 bases). Germline values: CDR1 SGHTA, CDR2 FQGTGA. The ends were cut back, 5 bases at V and 7 bases at J, with 21 bases in the middle. CDR3 length equals 16 residues. CDR3 protein: CASSPRGGGPINEQFF. CDR3 DNA sequence: TGTGCCAGCAGCCCGAGGGGGGGGGGCCCAATTAATGAGCAGTTCTTC.

CDR3 sequence: CASRYKTGEDSPLHF. The CDR3 DNA follows: TGCGCCAGCAGATACAAGACAGGGGAGGATTCACCCCTCCACTTT. V gene TRBV5-1 combines with J gene TRBJ1-6; 8 nucleotides align to TRBD1. Trimming took 5 bases from V and 8 from J; bases not matched to a gene: 9. The CDR3 has 15 amino acids. The germline gives CDR1 SGHRS, CDR2 YFSETQ.

The chain is built from TRBV20-1 and TRBJ2-1, with 8 bases that match TRBD1. The CDR3 extends over 14 amino acids. Germline CDR1 and CDR2: DFQATT and SNEGSKA (reference sequence). For the CDR3, the DNA is TGCAGCATCCTCCAGGGGGCGAACTACAATGAGCAGTTCTTC. Its translation is CSILQGANYNEQFF.

The V gene is TRBV7-2, the J gene TRBJ2-1; 9 bases are a match to TRBD1. V gave up 5 bases and J gave up 7 bases; unmatched junction bases: 9. Germline V gene sequence: CDR1 SGHTA, CDR2 FQGNSA. This CDR3 comprises 15 residues. The CDR3 nucleotides are TGTGCCAGCAGCGATACAGGGGGCTTGATGAATGAGCAGTTCTTC. Translated: CASSDTGGLMNEQFF.

V usage is TRBV14 and J usage is TRBJ2-7; 10 bases agree with TRBD1. The CDR3 is made up of 14 amino acids. Germline CDR1 SGHDN, CDR2 FVKESK. V shed 1 base, J shed 5 bases, and the junction held 2 bases outside the gene matches. The CDR3 coding sequence is TGTGCCAGCAGCCAAGGACAGGGGGCCAACGAGCAGTACTTC. This sequence encodes CASSQGQGANEQYF.

The chain has TRBV20-1 and TRBJ2-4; 12 nucleotides match TRBD2. CDR1 and CDR2 from the germline V gene are DFQATT and SNEGSKA (reference sequence). The ends lost 2 bases at V and 1 base at J; junction bases unmatched: 0. The CDR3 loop spans 15 amino acids. CDR3 residues: CSARLAGGAKNIQYF. The CDR3 DNA follows: TGCAGTGCTAGACTAGCGGGGGGGGCCAAAAACATTCAGTACTTC.

This chain connects TRBV6-2 or TRBV6-3 to TRBJ2-3; 9 nucleotides match TRBD2. Germline V gene lookup returns CDR1 MNHEY and CDR2 SVGEGT. With 11 bases clipped from V and 8 bases from J, the junction kept 8 bases outside the gene matches. The CDR3 runs 12 residues. The CDR3 sequence is CAASGGWGTQYF. The CDR3 DNA is TGTGCCGCGAGCGGGGGGTGGGGTACGCAGTATTTT.

This sequence joins TRBV7-2 and TRBJ2-3; no definite D call. V gave up 3 bases and J gave up 3 bases, with 10 bases separating them. This CDR3 has 14 residues. The germline CDR1 and CDR2 sequences are SGHTA and FQGNSA. CDR3 bases: TGTGCCAGCAGCTTCCTAGTCAGTACAGATACGCAGTATTTT. This gives the protein CASSFLVSTDTQYF.

The genes are TRBV6-5 and TRBJ2-1; D perhaps matches TRBD1 (5 bases). V was trimmed by 3 bases and J by 9 bases, leaving 12 bases between them. This CDR3 is built from 13 residues. Germline CDR1 reads MNHEY; CDR2 reads SVGAGI. The CDR3 bases are TGTGCCAGCAGTTATATGACAGCCGGTGAGCAGTTCTTC. Translated, it gives CASSYMTAGEQFF.

The rearrangement uses TRBV12-3 or TRBV12-4 and TRBJ1-2; D gene ambiguous. There are 13 residues in the CDR3. The ends were cut back, 2 bases at V and 8 bases at J, with 12 bases in the middle. The CDR3 DNA sequence: TGTGCCAGCAGTTTACCCACCTCATCGGGCTACACCTTC. Translated: CASSLPTSSGYTF.

CDR3 protein: CSAPAPNTQYF. In nucleotides, the CDR3 is TGCAGTGCCCCGGCCCCTAATACGCAGTATTTT. The gene calls are TRBV20-1 and TRBJ2-3; D not resolved. Germline-derived CDR1 and CDR2 are DFQATT and SNEGSKA (reference sequence). The CDR3 extends over 11 amino acids. V was cut by 6 bases and J by 7 bases, with 11 bases left in between.

This clonotype was picked up a small number of times. The gene calls are TRBV5-5 and TRBJ2-7, with D perhaps matching TRBD1 or TRBD2 (5 bases each). The length of the CDR3 is 13 residues. Trimming removed 7 bases from V and 0 bases from J, with 11 bases in between. The V gene's germline CDR1 is SGHKS and CDR2 YYEKEE (reference sequence). This CDR3 is CASGTVSSYEQYF. CDR3 sequence (DNA): TGTGCCAGCGGGACCGTCAGCTCCTACGAGCAGTACTTC.

This chain links TRBV4-2 with TRBJ2-3; 12 bases align to TRBD2. The junction had 8 bases not matched to a gene; V was cut back by 2 bases and J by 5 bases. This CDR3 comprises 17 residues. Germline CDR1 and CDR2: LGHNA and YNFKEQ. CDR3 DNA: TGTGCCAGCAGCCAATCGCTAGCGGGGGGGCCAGTAGATACGCAGTATTTT. This sequence encodes CASSQSLAGGPVDTQYF.

V and J are TRBV6-5 and TRBJ2-3, with TRBD2 as a possible D gene (6 bases). The CDR3 has 18 amino acids. Trimming cost V 0 bases and J 5 bases, with 21 bases left between them. Germline V CDR1 and CDR2: MNHEY, SVGAGI. This CDR3 reads CASSYSNLLATEGDTQYF. The CDR3 nucleotides read TGTGCCAGCAGTTACTCGAACCTCCTAGCGACAGAGGGAGATACGCAGTATTTT.

This clonotype was counted only a few times. The chain has TRBV28 and TRBJ2-7; weak D call: TRBD2 (5 bases). Germline V lookup: CDR1 MDHEN, CDR2 SYDVKM. The V end was cut by 5 bases, the J end by 6 bases, with 14 bases between. The CDR3 has 13 amino acids. DNA for the CDR3: TGTGCCAGCAGTCTGGAGGTCGGGCGCGAGCAGTACGTC. This encodes CASSLEVGREQYV.

Only a few counts were recorded for this clonotype. The chain couples TRBV5-1 to TRBJ2-2; tentative D call: TRBD1 (6 bases). The germline gives CDR1 SGHRS, CDR2 YFSETQ. The CDR3 extends over 15 amino acids. Trimming removed 1 base at V and 6 bases at J, with 13 bases between. The CDR3 sequence is CASSLTGSFPGELFF. The CDR3 region has the DNA TGCGCCAGCAGCTTGACAGGGTCGTTTCCCGGGGAGCTGTTTTTT.

This clonotype was detected only a few times. The chain combines TRBV7-6 with TRBJ2-5; the D call may be TRBD1 or TRBD2 (5 bases each). The CDR3 spans 15 residues. Germline lookup yields CDR1 SGHVS and CDR2 FNYEAQ. V was shortened by 5 bases and J by 7 bases, with 20 bases between the two germline ends. In DNA form, the CDR3 reads TGTGCCAGCAGCCCCTCCGGCCGACCGGGGCCGACCCAGTACTTC. It encodes CASSPSGRPGPTQYF.

The chain couples TRBV12-3 or TRBV12-4 to TRBJ2-5, with D possibly called TRBD1 or TRBD2 (5 bases each). This CDR3 region has 13 residues. V was cut by 8 bases and J by 4 bases, with 14 bases left in between. In DNA, the CDR3 is TGTGCCAGCGCCCGGGACGGAGGAGAGACCCAGTACTTC. As protein: CASARDGGETQYF.

The J gene is TRBJ2-2, the V gene TRBV11-2, with 7 bases matching TRBD1. V trimming: 2 bases; J trimming: 2 bases; junction bases outside the gene matches: 8. CDR1 and CDR2 (germline): SGHAT, FQNNGV. The CDR3 is made up of 17 amino acids. CDR3 bases: TGTGCCAGCAGCTTAATTGGGACAGAGATAAACACCGGGGAGCTGTTTTTT. This translates into CASSLIGTEINTGELFF.